Each of the 21 T cell receptor beta chains below was sequenced from the same sample in a study of T cells in Graves' hyperthyroidism and ophthalmopathy. There were TCR beta CDR3 regions amplified from RNA transcripts. TCR CDR3 underwent first-round RT-PCR with the HTBI primer set. One entry per CDR3 protein, called by TCRdb with MiXCR from the multiplex PCR reads. The sample lists 250,000 to 300,000 distinct CDR3 sequences, approximately 12% occurring once. The sequencing sample was made of blood. These TCRs come from a woman under 40 with Graves' hyperthyroidism that later progressed to Graves' ophthalmopathy.

This clonotype was detected ten times or more. V gene TRBV3-1 combines with J gene TRBJ1-1; tentative D call: TRBD1 (6 bases). The CDR3 totals 17 residues. V lost 4 bases and J 4 bases, leaving 22 bases between the germline ends. Germline loops: CDR1 LGHDT, CDR2 YNNKEL (reference sequence). In DNA, the CDR3 is TGTGCCAGCAGCCCACAAGTAACAGGGTCCTTCGGCACTGAAGCTTTCTTT. It is translated as CASSPQVTGSFGTEAFF.

This clonotype occurred many times. V usage is TRBV5-1 and J usage is TRBJ2-1; the match to TRBD1 covers 7 bases. Germline V gene lookup returns CDR1 SGHRS and CDR2 YFSETQ. The V and J ends lost 4 bases and 4 bases, in that order; junction bases with no gene match: 17. The CDR3 has 18 amino acids. The DNA of the CDR3 is TGCGCCAGCAGCAAAACAGGGGTCCCGATTTTAAATTACAATGAGCAGTTCTTC. Its translation: CASSKTGVPILNYNEQFF.

This clonotype was recorded at least ten times. The chain recombines TRBV7-3 with TRBJ2-1, with TRBD2 matching 14 bases. Losses at the gene ends were 5 bases for V and 7 bases for J; bases not matched to a gene: 7. Germline V gene lookup returns CDR1 SGHTA and CDR2 FQGTGA. CDR3 length: 16 residues. CDR3 DNA sequence: TGTGCCAGCAGCCGACTAGCGGGAGGGCAAAGAAATGAGCAGTTCTTC. This translates into CASSRLAGGQRNEQFF.

The table lists this clonotype with a few counts. This chain uses TRBV28 with TRBJ2-7, with TRBD1 identical over 9 bases. V lost 6 bases and J lost 0; bases outside the gene matches: 12. The CDR3 loop spans 17 amino acids. Germline CDR1 reads MDHEN; CDR2 reads SYDVKM. CDR3: CASSYITQGAISYEQYF. The CDR3 bases are TGTGCCAGCAGCTATATAACACAGGGGGCCATCTCCTACGAGCAGTACTTC.

In regard to this clonotype: One end of the junction varies from germline; a read error may be responsible. This chain joins TRBV5-6 and TRBJ2-1; perhaps TRBD1 as D (6 bases). The CDR3 loop spans 11 amino acids. CDR1 is SGHDT, CDR2 YYEEEE, per germline. CDR3 amino acids: CASTLGTQQFF. CDR3 nucleotides: TGTGCCAGCACCTTGGGGACACAGCAGTTCTTC.

This clonotype was detected a few times. The chain has TRBV14 and TRBJ1-4; D not certain. The CDR3 has 15 residues. V was pared by 1 base and J by 0 bases, with 6 bases between. The V gene's germline CDR1 is SGHDN and CDR2 FVKESK. The CDR3, as DNA: TGTGCCAGCAGCCAAGGGGTCACAACTAATGAAAAACTGTTTTTT. This codes for CASSQGVTTNEKLFF. The entire variable domain, with the rest obtained from reference TRBV14 and TRBJ1-4, is as follows: EAGVTQFPSHSVIEKGQTVTLRCDPISGHDNLYWYRRVMGKEIKFLLHFVKESKQDESGMPNNRFLAERTGGTYSTLKVQPAELEDSGVYFCASSQGVTTNEKLFFGSGTQLSVL.

This clonotype was observed at least ten times. The chain is built from TRBV12-3 or TRBV12-4 and TRBJ2-5; the D gene is possibly TRBD2 (6 bases). The germline V and J ends were trimmed by 3 bases and 5 bases, with 16 bases remaining between them. The CDR3 has 15 amino acids. The CDR3 DNA sequence: TGTGCCAGCAGTTTTGAAGGGTACGGGAGTGAGACCCAGTACTTC. Translation gives CASSFEGYGSETQYF.

This clonotype was seen ten or more times. This chain joins TRBV27 and TRBJ2-3; 10 bases agree with TRBD1. V shed 5 bases, J shed 9 bases, and the junction held 23 bases outside the gene matches. Per the germline V gene, CDR1 is MNHEY and CDR2 is SMNVEV (reference sequence). There are 19 residues in the CDR3. CDR3 DNA sequence: TGTGCCAGCAGTCCCCTTCCCGGGACAGGGGATCGTAAGAATATGACGCAGTATTTT. Translation gives CASSPLPGTGDRKNMTQYF.

This clonotype has ten or more counts. The chain uses TRBV6-1 and TRBJ2-1; the D gene could be TRBD1 or TRBD2 (5 bases each). The CDR3 extends over 15 amino acids. V lost 6 bases and J lost 10, with 22 bases in between. CDR1 MNHNS and CDR2 SASEGT come from the germline V gene. This CDR3 reads CASRGAQRYTNEQFF. CDR3 DNA sequence: TGTGCCAGCAGAGGGGCCCAGCGGTATACAAACGAGCAGTTCTTC.

This clonotype was observed a few times. The chain joins TRBV5-4 to TRBJ2-2, with 14 bases aligning to TRBD2. Germline CDR1 and CDR2: SGHNT and YYREEE (reference sequence). V trimming: 0 bases; J trimming: 4 bases; junction bases outside the gene matches: 2. The CDR3 sequence is 17 residues long. CDR3 amino acids: CASSLGGLAGGTGELFF. CDR3 nucleotides: TGTGCCAGCAGCTTGGGCGGACTAGCGGGAGGCACCGGGGAGCTGTTTTTT.

In its sample, this clonotype was seen many times. The genes are TRBV29-1 and TRBJ2-7; D may be TRBD2 (5 bases). The germline gives CDR1 SQVTM, CDR2 ANQGSEA. V was pared by 4 bases and J by 5 bases, with 9 bases between. CDR3 length equals 11 residues. CDR3 coding DNA: TGCAGCGTTGCCTCGGGAAACGAGCAGTACTTC. Translation gives CSVASGNEQYF.

Many counts were recorded for this clonotype. The V gene is TRBV6-1, the J gene TRBJ1-1; unclear D gene. V lost 5 bases and J 4 bases, leaving 26 bases between the germline ends. There are 18 residues in the CDR3. CDR1 MNHNS and CDR2 SASEGT come from the germline V gene. CDR3 amino acids: CASSHIGYTFLGGTEAFF. CDR3 sequence (DNA): TGTGCCAGCAGTCATATAGGATACACGTTCTTGGGCGGCACTGAAGCTTTCTTT.

This clonotype was counted at least ten times. V usage is TRBV30 and J usage is TRBJ2-7; TRBD1 might be the D (6 bases). CDR3 length: 13 residues. V was trimmed by 1 base and J by 3 bases, leaving 10 bases between them. The germline CDR1 and CDR2 sequences are GTSNPN and SVGIG (reference sequence). The CDR3 DNA reads as TGTGCCTGGAGTGGGGACATAGTCTACGAGCAGTACTTC. This gives the protein CAWSGDIVYEQYF.

In its sample, this clonotype was seen many times. J is TRBJ2-3 and V is TRBV12-3 or TRBV12-4; D might be TRBD2 (6 bases). The CDR3 is made up of 13 amino acids. Between the trimmed V and J ends, which lost 4 bases and 4 bases, there was a span of 9 bases. The CDR3 sequence: CASSSEGSDTQYF. CDR3 bases: TGTGCCAGCAGTTCGGAGGGTTCAGATACGCAGTATTTT.

In this sample, this clonotype turned up many times. This rearrangement joins TRBV20-1 to TRBJ2-1, with 8 bases identical to TRBD2. Per germline, CDR1 DFQATT and CDR2 SNEGSKA (reference sequence). The CDR3 runs to 15 residues. Trimming at V came to 0 bases and at J to 8 bases, leaving 9 bases not matched to a gene. The CDR3 region has the DNA TGCAGTGCTAGAGATCCCACTAGCGGTGTTGATGAGCAGTTCTTC. Amino acid sequence: CSARDPTSGVDEQFF.

The V call is TRBV24-1, the J call TRBJ2-3; D perhaps matches TRBD2 (6 bases). V dropped 4 bases and J dropped 0 bases, with 10 bases sitting between them. The length of the CDR3 is 15 residues. The germline gives CDR1 KGHDR, CDR2 SFDVKD. CDR3 in amino acids: CATSEAGSSTDTQYF. CDR3 bases: TGTGCCACCAGTGAAGCGGGCTCTAGCACAGATACGCAGTATTTT.

Many counts were recorded for this clonotype. In DNA form, the CDR3 reads TGTGCCAGCAGTTTGGTACTAGCGGGAGGGCCGGCAGAGACCCAGTACTTC. Amino acids: CASSLVLAGGPAETQYF. This chain uses TRBV28 with TRBJ2-5; 13 bases map to TRBD2. V gave up 3 bases and J gave up 4 bases; unmatched junction bases: 8. The CDR3 covers 17 residues. Germline CDR1 reads MDHEN; CDR2 reads SYDVKM.

This clonotype has ten or more counts. The genes are TRBV19 and TRBJ2-3, with 8 bases identical to TRBD2. Germline V gene lookup returns CDR1 LNHDA and CDR2 SQIVND (reference sequence). J lost 6 bases, V lost 2 bases, and 7 bases had no gene match. The CDR3 length is 15 residues. CDR3 DNA sequence: TGTGCCAGTAGTATAAGAAGCGGGAGCGTGGATACGCAGTATTTT. Translated, it gives CASSIRSGSVDTQYF.

This clonotype was counted ten times or more. The chain uses TRBV2 and TRBJ1-2, with a possible D match to TRBD1 (5 bases). This CDR3 is 20 amino acids long. In germline, CDR1 is SNHLY, CDR2 FYNNEI. Between the trimmed V and J ends, which lost 3 bases and 3 bases, there was a span of 29 bases. The chain's CDR3 is CASSEPMRGFTSGGYYGYTF. For the CDR3, the DNA is TGTGCCAGCAGTGAGCCCATGCGGGGCTTTACCTCAGGAGGGTACTATGGCTACACCTTC.

This clonotype was seen repeatedly, ten times or more. The chain couples TRBV12-3 or TRBV12-4 to TRBJ2-1; no firm D call. This CDR3 has 14 residues. V was clipped by 6 bases and J by 7 bases, with 16 bases between them. The CDR3 spells CASSPLGAPNEQFF. The DNA for the CDR3 is TGTGCCAGCAGCCCCTTAGGAGCGCCAAATGAGCAGTTCTTC.

This clonotype showed up just a few times. The CDR3 is CSANLAGEANEQFF. In DNA form, the CDR3 reads TGCAGTGCTAATCTAGCGGGAGAGGCTAATGAGCAGTTCTTC. The chain combines TRBV20-1 with TRBJ2-1; 10 nucleotides line up with TRBD2. The CDR3 has 14 amino acids. Germline trimming cut 4 bases from V and 7 bases from J; bases unmatched to any gene: 7. The germline CDR1 and CDR2 sequences are DFQATT and SNEGSKA (reference sequence).